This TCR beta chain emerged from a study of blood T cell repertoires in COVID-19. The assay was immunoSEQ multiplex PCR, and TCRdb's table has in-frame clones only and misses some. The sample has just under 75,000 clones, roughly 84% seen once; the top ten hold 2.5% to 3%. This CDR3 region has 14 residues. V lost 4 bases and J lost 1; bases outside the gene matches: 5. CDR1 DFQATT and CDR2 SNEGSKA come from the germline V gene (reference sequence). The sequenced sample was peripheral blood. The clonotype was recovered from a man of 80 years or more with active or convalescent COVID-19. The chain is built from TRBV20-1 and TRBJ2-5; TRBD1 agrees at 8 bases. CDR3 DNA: TGCAGTGCTAATGACAGGGGATCCCAAGAGACCCAGTACTTC. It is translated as CSANDRGSQETQYF.